This T cell receptor (beta chain) derives from a study of human T cells and chemical hapten exposure. Overall study context: A 2 cm by 2 cm inner upper arm patch received 2% DPC for sensitization.

The library attached unique molecular identifiers to individual cDNA molecules. TCRdb re-derived calls from the RACE reads in MiXCR, one entry per CDR3 protein. Among 300,000 to 450,000 distinct CDR3 sequences, 4% to 5.5% were seen once, and the ten largest hold 2% to 2.5%. Documented time point: patch test 1, 2 weeks after DPC sensitization. Treatment reported: therapeutic diphenylcyclopropenone sensitization with weekly scalp DPC. Blood was collected ahead of every patch test applied. Germline V CDR1 and CDR2: SGHNT, YYREEE (reference sequence). Trimming pared 10 bases from V and 1 base from J, leaving 21 bases between. The CDR3 loop spans 16 amino acids. This clonotype has more than one count but fewer than ten.

The source of this sequence is a woman between 50 and 59 years old with alopecia areata. Some clones in this sample may be carry-over from other donors' samples. The chain carries TRBV5-4 and TRBJ2-1; maybe TRBD2 (6 bases). Sequenced material: whole blood, taken in connection with sensitization to the hapten diphenylcyclopropenone (DPC). CDR3 coding DNA: TGTGCCGGAAGTCTTGGGGGGAGCACGTCCTACAATGAGCAGTTCTTC. Encoded protein: CAGSLGGSTSYNEQFF.